This T cell receptor beta chain was identified in a study of T cells in women clearing cervical HPV infection. Study findings and constraints: CIN3+ cases had significantly higher TCR repertoire richness than controls, but evenness did not differ.

TCRdb keeps only in-frame clones here, not all; method: immunoSEQ multiplex PCR. The sample holds fewer than 35,000 clones. As for this clone: Its antigen remains unknown.

The sequenced sample was blood buffy coat. This TCR was sampled from a woman between 18 and 70 years old with a cervical HPV16 infection that either progressed to CIN3+ or cleared (not recorded which).

Incomplete CDR3 DNA: TGTGCCAGCAGCTTAGGTGATACCTGGCGGGGC. Protein sequence: CASSLGDTWRG. The whole CDR3 is CASSLGDTWRGYTF. The genes are TRBV7-9 and TRBJ1-2; D is uncertain. The read is 3 residues too short to cover the CDR3 end, so that end is filled in from the germline J gene. The CDR3 covers 14 residues. CDR1 SEHNR and CDR2 FQNEAQ come from the germline V gene (reference sequence).